This TCR beta chain emerged from a study of early T cells in non-severe SARS-CoV-2 infection. About the study: Unsorted whole blood bulk RNA was sequenced, with unpaired chains.

The study's findings and limits: VDJdb-based annotation leaned toward anti-spike CD8 responses and missed private and CD4 specificities.

This clonotype was seen a handful of times. Antigen unknown. The CDR3 has 17 amino acids. The ends lost 4 bases at V and 3 bases at J; junction bases unmatched: 9. Looked up from germline, CDR1 is MGHRA and CDR2 is YSYEKL. Tagging with unique molecular identifiers was applied to individual cDNA molecules. TCRdb redid the calling of the 5' RACE reads with MiXCR, one entry per CDR3 protein. The sample includes over 90,000 distinct CDR3 sequences, approximately 12% of them seen just once. The receptor was derived from an adult who was a healthcare worker with PCR-confirmed SARS-CoV-2 infection or an uninfected control (not recorded which). J is TRBJ2-3 and V is TRBV4-1; 11 nucleotides match TRBD2. The material sequenced was whole blood, taken at baseline. CDR3 loop: CASSPLGTSGPTDTQYF. In DNA, the CDR3 is TGCGCCAGCAGCCCCCTCGGGACTAGCGGCCCGACAGATACGCAGTATTTT.